This TCR beta chain was recovered during a study of neurological immune-mediated disorders. This clonotype was detected ten times or more. As yet, its antigen is unknown. Study-wide results and caveats: For the multiple sclerosis repertoire cluster, an association with any clinical or MRI feature was absent. The expanded clones of different subjects shared no CDR3 amino acid sequences (suggesting private repertoires in all groups). Multiple sclerosis, the disease with the least TCR clonal expansion, fell below healthy controls, whereas HTLV-1-associated myelopathy showed the most.

Using its own MiXCR run on the 5' RACE reads, TCRdb lists one record per CDR3 protein. This sample has fewer than 50,000 distinct CDR3 sequences, with 2.5% found just once. The sample consisted of PBMCs. The source is a man aged 25 to 40 with multiple sclerosis.

CDR3 sequence reads: CSAPRTYRETQYF. CDR3 coding DNA: TGCAGTGCTCCACGGACCTACCGGGAGACCCAGTACTTC. The J gene is TRBJ2-5, the V gene TRBV20-1; no reliable D call. Germline V gene sequence: CDR1 DFQATT, CDR2 SNEGSKA (reference sequence). V gave up 5 bases and J gave up 5 bases, with 15 bases separating them. CDR3 size: 13 residues.